This is a list of T cell receptor beta chains from one sample in a study of T cells after posttransplantation cyclophosphamide. The table came from immunoSEQ multiplex PCR; TCRdb's copy has only in-frame clones and leaves some out. The sample yields about 18,000 clones, around 85% seen once. Sequencing was performed on PBMCs, taken after allogeneic stem cell transplant with calcineurin inhibitor and methotrexate. The receptor source for this set is a female patient aged 18 to 35 who received an allogeneic stem cell transplant from an unrelated donor, was CMV-positive, and had acute and chronic GVHD. Some of the T cells might come from the graft donor. Both conserved end residues are part of each CDR3.

V gene	CDR3 protein
TRBV4-2	CASSQDQGNQPQHF
TRBV6-8	CASSYQLGGSWDEQFF
TRBV25-1	CASSSKTPVETQYF
TRBV2	CASSEGLTGYEQYF
TRBV29-1	CSVVPRMSVEQYF
TRBV5-1	CASSLGPASAYEQYF
TRBV21-1	CASSKGRLAEGVNEQFF
TRBV6-1	CASSTVGGGYTF
TRBV2	CASSAPSDEDTGELFF
TRBV1	CTSRSGTSSPTDTQYF
TRBV5-4	CASSLFGRDDYGYTF
TRBV13	CASSFLAGGSYEQYF
TRBV6-5	CASSEEFQGSYTF
TRBV28	CASSPGGPGETQYF
TRBV6-1	CASRRASGRSTEQFF
TRBV19	CASRETDWAHPRNYGYTF
TRBV28	CASSYPSGSYEQYF
TRBV16	CASSQSPATGVSEQYF
TRBV7-9	CASSLVGADYGYTF
TRBV27	CASTPTSGRAGEQFF
TRBV6-6	CVARGDGELFF
TRBV30	CAWRLAGGAYEQYF
TRBV27	CASSPLASGSYEQYF
TRBV15	CATTTGRPTDTQYF
TRBV5-1	CASRPGGGASTEAFF
TRBV29-1	CSVGAPSTDTQYF
TRBV7-2	CASSLGGLAYEQYF